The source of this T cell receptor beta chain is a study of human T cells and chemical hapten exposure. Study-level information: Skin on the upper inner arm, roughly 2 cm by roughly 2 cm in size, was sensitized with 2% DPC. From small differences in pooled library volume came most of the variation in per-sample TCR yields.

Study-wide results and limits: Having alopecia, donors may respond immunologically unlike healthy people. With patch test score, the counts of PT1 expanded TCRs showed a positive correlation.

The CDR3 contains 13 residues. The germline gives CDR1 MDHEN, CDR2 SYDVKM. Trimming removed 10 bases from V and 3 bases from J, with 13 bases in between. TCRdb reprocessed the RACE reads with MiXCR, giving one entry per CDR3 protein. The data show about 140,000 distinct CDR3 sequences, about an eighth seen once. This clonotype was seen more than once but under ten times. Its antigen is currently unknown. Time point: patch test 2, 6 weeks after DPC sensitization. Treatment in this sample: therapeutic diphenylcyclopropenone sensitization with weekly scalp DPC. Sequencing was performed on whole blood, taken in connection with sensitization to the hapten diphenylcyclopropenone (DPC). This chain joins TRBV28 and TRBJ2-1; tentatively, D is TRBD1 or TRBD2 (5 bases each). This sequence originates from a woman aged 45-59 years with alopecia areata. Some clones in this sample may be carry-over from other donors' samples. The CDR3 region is CATEGWIYNEQFF. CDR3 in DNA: TGTGCCACTGAGGGGTGGATCTACAATGAGCAGTTCTTC.